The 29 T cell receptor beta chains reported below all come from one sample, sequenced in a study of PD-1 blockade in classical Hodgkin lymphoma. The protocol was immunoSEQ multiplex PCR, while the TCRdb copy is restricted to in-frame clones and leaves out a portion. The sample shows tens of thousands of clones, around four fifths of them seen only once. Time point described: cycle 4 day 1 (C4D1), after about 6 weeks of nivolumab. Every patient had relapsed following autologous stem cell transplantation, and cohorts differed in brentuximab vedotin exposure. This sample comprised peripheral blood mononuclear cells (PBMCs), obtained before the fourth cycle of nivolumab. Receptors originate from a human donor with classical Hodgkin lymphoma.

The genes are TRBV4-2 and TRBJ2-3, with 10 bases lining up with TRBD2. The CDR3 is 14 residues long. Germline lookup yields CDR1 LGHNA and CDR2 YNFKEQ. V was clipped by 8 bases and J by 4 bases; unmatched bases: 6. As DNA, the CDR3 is TGTGCCAGCCAAGCGGGGGGGCAGGCAGATACGCAGTATTTT. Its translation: CASQAGGQADTQYF.

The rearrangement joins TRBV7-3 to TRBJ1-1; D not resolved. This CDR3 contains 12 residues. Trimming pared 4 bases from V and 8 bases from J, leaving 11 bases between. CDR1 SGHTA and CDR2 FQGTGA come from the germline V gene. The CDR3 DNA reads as TGTGCCAGCAGCTCCGGAATCAACGAAGCTTTCTTT. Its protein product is CASSSGINEAFF. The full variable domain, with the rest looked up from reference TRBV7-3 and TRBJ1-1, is GAGVSQTPSNKVTEKGKYVELRCDPISGHTALYWYRQSLGQGPEFLIYFQGTGAADDSGLPNDRFFAVRPEGSVSTLKIQRTERGDSAVYLCASSSGINEAFFGQGTRLTVV.

The DNA of the CDR3 is TGTGCCAGCAGCTACCTAGGGGGAAACACCATATATTTT. The encoded protein is CASSYLGGNTIYF. V gene TRBV9 combines with J gene TRBJ1-3; D ambiguous. The CDR3 covers 13 residues. V gave up 4 bases and J gave up 4 bases, with 9 bases separating them. The V gene's germline CDR1 is SGDLS and CDR2 YYNGEE.

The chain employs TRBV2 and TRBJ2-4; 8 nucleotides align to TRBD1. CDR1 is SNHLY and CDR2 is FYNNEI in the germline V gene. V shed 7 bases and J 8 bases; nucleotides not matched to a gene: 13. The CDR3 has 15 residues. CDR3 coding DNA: TGTGCCAGCACCGGCCGGGGGACAGGAAAAGACATTCAGTACTTC. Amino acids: CASTGRGTGKDIQYF.

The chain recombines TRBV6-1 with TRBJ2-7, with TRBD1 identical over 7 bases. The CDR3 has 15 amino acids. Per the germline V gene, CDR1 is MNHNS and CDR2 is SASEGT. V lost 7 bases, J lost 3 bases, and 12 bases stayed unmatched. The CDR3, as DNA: TGTGCCAGCAAAGGGACAGTGACCCACCACTACGAGCAGTACTTC. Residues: CASKGTVTHHYEQYF.

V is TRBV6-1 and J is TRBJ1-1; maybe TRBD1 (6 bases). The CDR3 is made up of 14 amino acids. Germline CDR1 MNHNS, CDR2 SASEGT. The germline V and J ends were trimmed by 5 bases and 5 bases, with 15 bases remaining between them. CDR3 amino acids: CASSRDIYGTEAFF. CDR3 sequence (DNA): TGTGCCAGCAGTAGGGACATTTACGGGACTGAAGCTTTCTTT.

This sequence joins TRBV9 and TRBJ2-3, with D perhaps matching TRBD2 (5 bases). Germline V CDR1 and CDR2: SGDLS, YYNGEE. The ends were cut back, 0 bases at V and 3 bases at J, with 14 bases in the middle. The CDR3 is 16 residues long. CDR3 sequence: CASSVARGSGTDTQYF. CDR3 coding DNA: TGTGCCAGCAGCGTAGCTCGGGGAAGTGGGACAGATACGCAGTATTTT.

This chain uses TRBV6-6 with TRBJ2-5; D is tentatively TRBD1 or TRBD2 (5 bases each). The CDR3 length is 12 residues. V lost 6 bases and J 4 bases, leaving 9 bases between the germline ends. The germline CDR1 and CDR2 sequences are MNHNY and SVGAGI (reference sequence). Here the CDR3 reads CASRGTPETQYF. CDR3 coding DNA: TGTGCCAGCAGAGGGACCCCAGAGACCCAGTACTTC.

The CDR3 nucleotides are TGTGCCAGCTCACCACAAAAGGCAGGGGGATACACCGGGGAGCTGTTTTTT. Amino acid sequence: CASSPQKAGGYTGELFF. The V gene is TRBV18, the J gene TRBJ2-2, with 7 nucleotides matching TRBD1. The germline CDR1 and CDR2 sequences are KGHSH and LQKENI. Losses at the gene ends were 1 base for V and 3 bases for J; bases not matched to a gene: 8. The CDR3 extends over 17 amino acids.

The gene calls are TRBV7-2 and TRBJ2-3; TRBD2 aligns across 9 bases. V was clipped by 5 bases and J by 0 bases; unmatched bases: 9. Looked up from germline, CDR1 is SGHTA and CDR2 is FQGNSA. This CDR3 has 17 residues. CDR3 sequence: CASSRYSGGPSTDTQYF. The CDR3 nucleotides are TGTGCCAGCAGCCGTTATAGCGGGGGCCCTAGCACAGATACGCAGTATTTT.

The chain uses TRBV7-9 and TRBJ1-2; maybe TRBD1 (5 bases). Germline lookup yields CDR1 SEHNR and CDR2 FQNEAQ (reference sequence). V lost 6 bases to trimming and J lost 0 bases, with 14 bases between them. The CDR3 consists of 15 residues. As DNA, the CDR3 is TGTGCCAGCAGTTTCGCACAGGATTCTAACTATGGCTACACCTTC. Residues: CASSFAQDSNYGYTF.

The CDR3 nucleotides read TGCGCCAGCAGCTTCACGGGGGCCTCTTACAATGAGCAGTTCTTC. It is translated as CASSFTGASYNEQFF. The rearrangement joins TRBV5-1 to TRBJ2-1; TRBD1 or TRBD2 may be the D gene (6 bases each). The CDR3 has 15 amino acids. The V gene's germline CDR1 is SGHRS and CDR2 YFSETQ. Trimming took off 2 bases at V and 4 bases at J, with 13 bases between the two ends. The whole variable domain, filled in from reference TRBV5-1 and TRBJ2-1, reads KAGVTQTPRYLIKTRGQQVTLSCSPISGHRSVSWYQQTPGQGLQFLFEYFSETQRNKGNFPGRFSGRQFSNSRSEMNVSTLELGDSALYLCASSFTGASYNEQFFGPGTRLTVL.

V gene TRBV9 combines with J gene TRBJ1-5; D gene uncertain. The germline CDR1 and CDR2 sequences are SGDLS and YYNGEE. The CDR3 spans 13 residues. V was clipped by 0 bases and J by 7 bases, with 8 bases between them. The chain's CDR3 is CASSVGNDQPQHF. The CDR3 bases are TGTGCCAGCAGCGTAGGGAATGACCAGCCCCAGCATTTT. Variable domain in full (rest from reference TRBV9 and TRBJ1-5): DSGVTQTPKHLITATGQRVTLRCSPRSGDLSVYWYQQSLDQGLQFLIQYYNGEERAKGNILERFSAQQFPDLHSELNLSSLELGDSALYFCASSVGNDQPQHFGDGTRLSIL.

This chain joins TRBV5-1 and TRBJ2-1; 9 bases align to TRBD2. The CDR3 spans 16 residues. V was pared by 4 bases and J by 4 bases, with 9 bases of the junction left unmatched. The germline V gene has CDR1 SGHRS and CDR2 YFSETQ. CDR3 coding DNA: TGCGCCAGCAGCAGTCAAGCGGGGGGTAGGTACAATGAGCAGTTCTTC. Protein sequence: CASSSQAGGRYNEQFF.

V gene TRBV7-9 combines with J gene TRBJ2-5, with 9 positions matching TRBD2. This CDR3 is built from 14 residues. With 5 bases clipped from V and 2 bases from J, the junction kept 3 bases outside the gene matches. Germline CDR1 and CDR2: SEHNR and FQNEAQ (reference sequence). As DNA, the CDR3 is TGTGCCAGCAGCACGCGGGGGGGTCAAGAGACCCAGTACTTC. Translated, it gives CASSTRGGQETQYF.

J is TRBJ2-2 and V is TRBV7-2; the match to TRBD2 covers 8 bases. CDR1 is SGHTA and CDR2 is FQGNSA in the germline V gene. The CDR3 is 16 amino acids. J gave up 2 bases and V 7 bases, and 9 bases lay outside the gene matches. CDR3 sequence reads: CASTTRGGANTGELFF. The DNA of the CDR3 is TGTGCCAGCACCACTCGGGGGGGAGCTAACACCGGGGAGCTGTTTTTT.

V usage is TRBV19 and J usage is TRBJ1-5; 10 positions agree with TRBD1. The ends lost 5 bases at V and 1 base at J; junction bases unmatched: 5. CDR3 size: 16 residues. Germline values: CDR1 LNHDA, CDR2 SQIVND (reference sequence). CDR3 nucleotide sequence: TGTGCCAGTAGTCTCAGGACAGGGGGGAGCAATCAGCCCCAGCATTTT. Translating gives CASSLRTGGSNQPQHF.

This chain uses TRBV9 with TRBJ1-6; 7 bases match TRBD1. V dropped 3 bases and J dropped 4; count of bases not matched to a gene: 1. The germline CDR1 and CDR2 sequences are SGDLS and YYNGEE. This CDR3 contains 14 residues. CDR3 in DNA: TGTGCCAGCAGCGCGGGACAGTATAATTCACCCCTCCACTTT. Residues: CASSAGQYNSPLHF.

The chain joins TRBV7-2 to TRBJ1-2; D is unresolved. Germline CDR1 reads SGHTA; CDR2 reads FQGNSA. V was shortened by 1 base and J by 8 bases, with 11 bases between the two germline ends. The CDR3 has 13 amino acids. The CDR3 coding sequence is TGTGCCAGCAGCTTAGTCTACTCCCGAGGCTACACCTTC. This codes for CASSLVYSRGYTF.

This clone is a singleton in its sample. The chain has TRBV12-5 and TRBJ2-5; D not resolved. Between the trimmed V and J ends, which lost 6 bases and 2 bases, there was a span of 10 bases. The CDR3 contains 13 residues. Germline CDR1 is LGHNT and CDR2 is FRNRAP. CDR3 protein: CASGLGTQETQYF. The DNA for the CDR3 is TGTGCTAGTGGCCTCGGAACTCAAGAGACCCAGTACTTC.

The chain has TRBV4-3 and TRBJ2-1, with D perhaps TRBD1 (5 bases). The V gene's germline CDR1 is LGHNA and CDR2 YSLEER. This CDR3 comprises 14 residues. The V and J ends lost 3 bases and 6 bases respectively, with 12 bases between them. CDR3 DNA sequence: TGCGCCAGCAGCCAGGACACTTCCGTCAATGAGCAGTTCTTC. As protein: CASSQDTSVNEQFF.

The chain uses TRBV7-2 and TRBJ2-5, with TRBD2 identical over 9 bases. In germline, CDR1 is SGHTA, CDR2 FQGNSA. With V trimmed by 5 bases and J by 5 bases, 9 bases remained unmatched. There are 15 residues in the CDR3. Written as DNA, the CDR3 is TGTGCCAGCAGCACTGCGGGGGGGCCGGGCGAGACCCAGTACTTC. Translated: CASSTAGGPGETQYF.

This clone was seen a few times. In DNA form, the CDR3 reads TGTGCCAGCAGTTTATCGATCAGCGCTACCTACGAGCAGTACTTC. It translates to CASSLSISATYEQYF. The gene calls are TRBV27 and TRBJ2-7; no clear D. Germline CDR1 MNHEY, CDR2 SMNVEV (reference sequence). V was clipped by 0 bases and J by 2 bases, with 11 bases between them. This CDR3 comprises 15 residues.

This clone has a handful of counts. The CDR3 region is CASSFGQANTEAFF. DNA of the CDR3: TGTGCCAGCAGCTTCGGACAGGCGAACACTGAAGCTTTCTTT. J is TRBJ1-1 and V is TRBV4-2, with 7 bases aligning to TRBD1. The V and J ends lost 5 bases and 1 base, in that order; junction bases with no gene match: 4. This CDR3 is built from 14 residues. Germline CDR1 is LGHNA and CDR2 is YNFKEQ.

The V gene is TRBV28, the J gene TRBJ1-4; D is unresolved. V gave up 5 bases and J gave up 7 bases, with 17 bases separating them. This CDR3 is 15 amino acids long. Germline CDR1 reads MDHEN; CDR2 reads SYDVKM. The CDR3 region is CASSAWTAPSEKLFF. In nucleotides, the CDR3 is TGTGCCAGCAGTGCCTGGACCGCCCCAAGTGAAAAACTGTTTTTT.

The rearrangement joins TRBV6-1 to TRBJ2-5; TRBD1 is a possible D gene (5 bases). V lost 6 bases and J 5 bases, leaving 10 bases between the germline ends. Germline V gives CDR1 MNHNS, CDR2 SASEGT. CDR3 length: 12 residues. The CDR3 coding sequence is TGTGCCAGCAGACAGGCAGGGGAGACCCAGTACTTC. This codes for CASRQAGETQYF.

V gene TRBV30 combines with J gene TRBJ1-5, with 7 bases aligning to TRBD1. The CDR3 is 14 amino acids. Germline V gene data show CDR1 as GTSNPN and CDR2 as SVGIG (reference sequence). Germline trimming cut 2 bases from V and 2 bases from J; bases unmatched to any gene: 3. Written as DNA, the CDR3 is TGTGCCTGGAGTCGACAGGGTGGCAATCAGCCCCAGCATTTT. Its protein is CAWSRQGGNQPQHF.

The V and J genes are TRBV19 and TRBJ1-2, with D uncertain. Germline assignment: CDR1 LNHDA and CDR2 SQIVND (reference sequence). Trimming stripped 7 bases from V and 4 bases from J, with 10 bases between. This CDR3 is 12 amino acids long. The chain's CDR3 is CASTRAGYGYTF. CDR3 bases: TGTGCCAGTACCCGGGCGGGCTATGGCTACACCTTC.

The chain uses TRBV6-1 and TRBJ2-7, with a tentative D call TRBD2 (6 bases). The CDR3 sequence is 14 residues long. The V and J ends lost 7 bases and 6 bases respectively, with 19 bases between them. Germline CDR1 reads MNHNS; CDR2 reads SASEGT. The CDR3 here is CASTERDSLSEQYF. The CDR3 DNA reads TGTGCCAGCACCGAACGGGACTCCTTGAGCGAGCAGTACTTC.